The 17 T cell receptor beta chains reported below all come from one sample, sequenced in a study of molecular identifiers for immune sequencing clone quantification. TCRdb reprocessed the PCR reads via MiXCR and lists one record per CDR3 protein. Here the sample spans 50,000 to 75,000 distinct CDR3 sequences, around 20% being singletons. Material for sequencing was naive CD8+ T cells from blood, with Jurkat cell RNA spiked in. Subset noted: FACS-sorted CD8+CD4-CCR7+CD45RA+ naive T cells. These receptors originate from a human donor in good health. Some libraries in this study had Jurkat cell RNA spiked in.

This clonotype was counted ten times or more. V and J are TRBV20-1 and TRBJ1-1, with unresolved D. The V gene's germline CDR1 is DFQATT and CDR2 SNEGSKA (reference sequence). The CDR3 has 12 residues. The ends were cut back, 4 bases at V and 2 bases at J, with 8 bases in the middle. The CDR3 here is CSAKGSNTEAFF. The CDR3 DNA is TGCAGTGCTAAGGGATCCAACACTGAAGCTTTCTTT.

The table lists this clonotype with many counts. The rearrangement links TRBV7-9 to TRBJ2-2, with D perhaps matching TRBD2 (5 bases). Germline values: CDR1 SEHNR, CDR2 FQNEAQ (reference sequence). The V and J ends lost 6 bases and 5 bases respectively, with 7 bases between them. This CDR3 has 12 residues. The CDR3 coding sequence is TGTGCCAGCAGACGGGGAACCGGGGAGCTGTTTTTT. Protein sequence: CASRRGTGELFF.

This clonotype was observed at least ten times. The gene calls are TRBV24-1 and TRBJ2-2, with D hard to call. This CDR3 is built from 13 residues. Between the trimmed V and J ends, which lost 4 bases and 8 bases, there was a span of 10 bases. Germline V gives CDR1 KGHDR, CDR2 SFDVKD. The chain's CDR3 is CATSDLNLGELFF. DNA for the CDR3: TGTGCCACCAGTGACCTGAATTTAGGGGAGCTGTTTTTT.

The sample holds many counts of this clonotype. V gene TRBV29-1 combines with J gene TRBJ2-1; 10 nucleotides match TRBD2. Trimming removed 2 bases from V and 9 bases from J; junction bases left unmatched: 10. This CDR3 spans 15 amino acids. The germline gives CDR1 SQVTM, CDR2 ANQGSEA. CDR3: CSVESRLAGDFEQFF. DNA of the CDR3: TGCAGCGTTGAAAGTCGCCTAGCGGGAGATTTTGAGCAGTTCTTC.

This clonotype was seen ten or more times. The V call is TRBV19, the J call TRBJ2-2, with 10 bases matching TRBD2. V gave up 1 base and J gave up 3 bases; unmatched junction bases: 11. Germline V CDR1 and CDR2: LNHDA, SQIVND (reference sequence). The length of the CDR3 is 19 residues. CDR3 in DNA: TGTGCCAGTAGTATAGTCCTACGCACTAGCGGGACCGACACCGGGGAGCTGTTTTTT. Translating it yields CASSIVLRTSGTDTGELFF.

Turning to this clonotype: A much larger clone is a single base away; this may be a read error. The chain couples TRBV9 to TRBJ1-6, with no clear D. Germline V gene sequence: CDR1 SGDLS, CDR2 YYNGEE. The length of the CDR3 is 15 residues. The DNA of the CDR3 is TGTGCCAGCAGCGTAGAGGGCCAGCATAATCCACCCCTCCACTTT. Protein: CASSVEGQHNPPLHF.

This clonotype was seen repeatedly, ten times or more. The rearrangement joins TRBV7-8 to TRBJ2-2; 7 bases match TRBD2. Germline V gives CDR1 SGHVS, CDR2 FQNEAQ. J was trimmed by 4 bases and V by 0 bases; bases with no gene match: 5. This CDR3 is 16 amino acids long. In DNA form, the CDR3 reads TGTGCCAGCAGCTTAGCGATGGCGGGAGTCACCGGGGAGCTGTTTTTT. It is translated as CASSLAMAGVTGELFF.

This clonotype was counted ten times or more. The chain employs TRBV6-2 or TRBV6-3 and TRBJ1-2; TRBD1 agrees at 9 bases. Germline V CDR1 and CDR2: MNHEY, SVGEGT. The CDR3 runs to 15 residues. The ends lost 8 bases at V and 2 bases at J; junction bases unmatched: 9. CDR3 region: CASGEQGASNYGYTF. CDR3 bases: TGTGCCAGCGGTGAACAGGGGGCGTCGAACTATGGCTACACCTTC.

A word on this clonotype: Since a much larger clone is just one base distant, this may be a read error. The chain links TRBV19 to TRBJ1-1; 8 bases align to TRBD1. The length of the CDR3 is 15 residues. The germline CDR1 and CDR2 sequences are LNHDA and SQIVND (reference sequence). The CDR3, as DNA: TGTGCCAGTAGTGTGGCAGGGGGCTTGTACACTGAAGCTTCCTTT. It yields the protein CASSVAGGLYTEASF.

This clonotype was counted a few times. For the CDR3, the DNA is TGTGCCAAGAGACTGGCGGACATTCAGTACTTC. Amino acids: CAKRLADIQYF. The chain couples TRBV5-3 to TRBJ2-4; D remains ambiguous. TRBV5-3 is sorted into the ORF group, with uncertain function. CDR3 length equals 11 residues. Deletions cut 9 bases from V and 8 bases from J, with 12 bases between.

This clonotype was seen only a few times. This chain joins TRBV12-3 or TRBV12-4 and TRBJ2-5; D might be TRBD2 (6 bases). Trimming removed 5 bases at V and 5 bases at J, with 12 bases between. The CDR3 length is 13 residues. CDR3 sequence reads: CASSLGGLETQYF. Here the CDR3 DNA reads TGTGCCAGCAGTCTCGGGGGTCTGGAGACCCAGTACTTC.

V is TRBV28 and J is TRBJ2-5; D is unresolved. V dropped 7 bases and J dropped 4 bases, with 10 bases sitting between them. The germline CDR1 and CDR2 sequences are MDHEN and SYDVKM. There are 12 residues in the CDR3. CDR3 in DNA: TGTGCCAGCATCGACGAGGCAGAGACCCAGTACTTC. Its protein is CASIDEAETQYF.

This clonotype was observed at least ten times. No DNA is shown, since the ends of the CDR3 on it are uncertain; the CDR3 is the one TCRdb lists. This sequence joins TRBV7-5 and TRBJ2-2; the table's D call TRBD1 went unverified against the DNA. TRBV7-5 is reported as a pseudogene. Inclusive of both ends, the CDR3 amounts to 17 amino acids. The CDR3: CISVSEPLRGMAGELFF.

This clonotype is a singleton in its sample. The chain has TRBV5-4 and TRBJ2-1; 9 bases map to TRBD2. The CDR3 sequence is 17 residues long. The germline V gene has CDR1 SGHNT and CDR2 YYREEE (reference sequence). Unmatched junction bases numbered 14, after V lost 3 bases and J lost 7 bases. The DNA for the CDR3 is TGTGCCAGCAGCTCCCCGGTGGTAGCGGGAGTTGATAATGAGCAGTTCTTC. Translated, it gives CASSSPVVAGVDNEQFF.

This clonotype was observed once. This sequence may be a read error, since a much larger clone differs from it by one base. Likely a read error: the CDR3 ends without its conserved phenylalanine or tryptophan. The chain combines TRBV5-6 with TRBJ1-2; D unclear. Trimming pared 0 bases from V and 4 bases from J, leaving 16 bases between. Germline V gives CDR1 SGHDT, CDR2 YYEEEE. The CDR3 has 16 residues. This chain's CDR3 is CASSLASGSAVYGYTL. The CDR3 DNA reads as TGTGCCAGCAGCTTGGCCAGTGGAAGCGCCGTCTATGGCTACACCCTC.

The J gene is TRBJ1-5, the V gene TRBV27; tentative D call: TRBD1 (5 bases). The CDR3 extends over 15 amino acids. CDR1 is MNHEY, CDR2 SMNVEV, per germline (reference sequence). Trimming pared 1 base from V and 1 base from J, leaving 8 bases between. DNA of the CDR3: TGTGCCAGCAGTTTATGGGGGGGAAGCAATCAGCCCCAGCATTTT. Translating it yields CASSLWGGSNQPQHF.

Turning to this clonotype: At one of its ends the junction is not consistent with the germline gene, which may arise from a read error. The genes are TRBV7-6 and TRBJ2-3, with TRBD1 matching 8 bases. CDR3 length: 16 amino acids. The V gene's germline CDR1 is SGHVS and CDR2 FNYEAQ. The CDR3 here is CASSLPRGRGTGTQYF. The CDR3 DNA reads as TGTGCCAGCAGCTTACCCAGGGGGCGGGGCACAGGTACGCAGTATTTT.